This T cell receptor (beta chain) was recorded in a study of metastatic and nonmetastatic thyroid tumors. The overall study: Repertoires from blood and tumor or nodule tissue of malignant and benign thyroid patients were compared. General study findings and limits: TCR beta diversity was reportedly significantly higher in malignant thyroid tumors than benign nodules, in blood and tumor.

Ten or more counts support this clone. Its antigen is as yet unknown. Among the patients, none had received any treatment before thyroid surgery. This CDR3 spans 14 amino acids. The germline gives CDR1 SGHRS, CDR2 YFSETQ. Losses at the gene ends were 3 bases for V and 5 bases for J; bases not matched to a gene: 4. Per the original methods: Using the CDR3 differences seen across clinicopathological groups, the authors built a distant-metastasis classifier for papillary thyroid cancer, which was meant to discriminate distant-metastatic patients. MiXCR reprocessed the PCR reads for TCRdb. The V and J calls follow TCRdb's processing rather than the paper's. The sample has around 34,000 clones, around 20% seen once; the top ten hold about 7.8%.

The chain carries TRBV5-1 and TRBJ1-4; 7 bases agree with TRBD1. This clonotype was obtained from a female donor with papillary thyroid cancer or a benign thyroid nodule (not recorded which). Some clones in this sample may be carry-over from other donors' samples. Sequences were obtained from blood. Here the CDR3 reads CASSWDSLNEKLFF. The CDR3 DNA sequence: TGCGCCAGCAGCTGGGACAGTTTAAATGAAAAACTGTTTTTT.